This TCR beta chain comes out of a study of blood T cell repertoires in COVID-19. This clone has just one count. There are 18 residues in the CDR3. V was pared by 5 bases and J by 9 bases, with 18 bases of the junction left unmatched. Looked up from germline, CDR1 is SGHNT and CDR2 is YENEEA. Measured with immunoSEQ multiplex PCR; TCRdb has only the in-frame clones, and not every one. The sample holds about 300,000 clones; about nine tenths are singletons and the top ten take around 4%. Everyone who took part was roughly 18 to 89 years old, and they came from over 20 US areas. Clinical history as reported by participants underpinned cohort assignment.

Sequenced input: PBMCs or T cells enriched from blood (not recorded which). V is TRBV11-3 and J is TRBJ2-1, with 11 bases aligning to TRBD2. The sequence was obtained from a man aged 30 to 39 who had recovered from COVID-19. CDR3 sequence: CASSPGLAGRPGDIEQFF. CDR3 DNA: TGTGCCAGCAGCCCCGGACTAGCGGGCCGTCCCGGAGATATTGAGCAGTTCTTC.